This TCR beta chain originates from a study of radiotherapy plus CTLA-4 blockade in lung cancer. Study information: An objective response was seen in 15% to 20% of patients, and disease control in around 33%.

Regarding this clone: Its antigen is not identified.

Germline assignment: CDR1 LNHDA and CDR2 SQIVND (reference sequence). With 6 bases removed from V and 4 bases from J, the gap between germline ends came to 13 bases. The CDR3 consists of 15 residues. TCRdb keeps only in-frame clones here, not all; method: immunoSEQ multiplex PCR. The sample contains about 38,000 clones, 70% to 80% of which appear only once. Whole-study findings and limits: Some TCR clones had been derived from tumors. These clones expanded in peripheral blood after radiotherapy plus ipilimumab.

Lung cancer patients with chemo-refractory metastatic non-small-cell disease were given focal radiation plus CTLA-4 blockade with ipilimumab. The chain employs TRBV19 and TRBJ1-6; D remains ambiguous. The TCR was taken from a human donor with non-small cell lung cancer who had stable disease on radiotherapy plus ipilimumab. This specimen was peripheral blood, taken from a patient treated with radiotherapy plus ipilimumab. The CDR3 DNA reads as TGTGCCAGTAGCTTTGGAACGGGGTATAATTCACCCCTCCACTTT. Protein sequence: CASSFGTGYNSPLHF.